One and the same sample provided the 25 T cell receptor beta chains below, sequenced in a study of cytomegalovirus exposure and HLA in healthy donors. The PCR made use of 60 Vbeta and 13 Jbeta primers. This table comes from immunoSEQ multiplex PCR, and its TCRdb copy is limited to in-frame clones, with some not included. The profile shows about 150,000 clones, 70% to 80% of them singletons. The specimen sequenced was PBMCs. These receptor sequences come from a man aged 40-50 years in good health and CMV-seropositive.

The chain has TRBV9 and TRBJ1-2; D remains ambiguous. V was clipped by 0 bases and J by 4 bases, with 10 bases between them. The CDR3 is made up of 14 amino acids. Germline values: CDR1 SGDLS, CDR2 YYNGEE. DNA for the CDR3: TGTGCCAGCAGCGTAGCTGGCCAGTCCTATGGCTACACCTTC. Translating it yields CASSVAGQSYGYTF.

This rearrangement joins TRBV7-2 to TRBJ2-3; D ambiguous. Per germline, CDR1 SGHTA and CDR2 FQGNSA. V was cut by 8 bases and J by 1 base, with 10 bases left in between. The CDR3 spans 13 residues. Here the CDR3 DNA reads TGTGCCAGCTTAGAGTTGGGCACAGATACGCAGTATTTT. Translating gives CASLELGTDTQYF.

This chain joins TRBV10-1 and TRBJ2-1; TRBD2 might be the D (6 bases). The CDR3 has 14 amino acids. Deletions cut 6 bases from V and 6 bases from J, with 15 bases between. Germline CDR1 is WNHNN and CDR2 is SYGVQD (reference sequence). The chain's CDR3 is CASSPAGTGNEQFF. CDR3 DNA: TGCGCCAGCAGCCCCGCCGGGACTGGCAATGAGCAGTTCTTC.

A remark on this clone: Mismatch with germline at one junction end may stem from a read error. The genes are TRBV7-9 and TRBJ1-1, with 8 positions matching TRBD1. The CDR3 runs 12 residues. Germline CDR1 is SEHNR and CDR2 is FQNEAQ (reference sequence). The CDR3 spells CSSSLGDRWAFF. CDR3 sequence (DNA): TGTTCCAGCAGCTTAGGGGACAGGTGGGCTTTCTTT.

V is TRBV9 and J is TRBJ2-3, with 8 bases identical to TRBD2. Germline lookup yields CDR1 SGDLS and CDR2 YYNGEE. Trimming removed 0 bases from V and 4 bases from J; junction bases left unmatched: 10. CDR3 length: 17 residues. The CDR3 nucleotides read TGTGCCAGCAGCGTAGGAGGGGGTGGACTAGCTGCAGATACGCAGTATTTT. Its protein is CASSVGGGGLAADTQYF.

This rearrangement joins TRBV7-7 to TRBJ1-3; 11 bases agree with TRBD1. Unmatched junction bases numbered 3, after V lost 5 bases and J lost 6 bases. Germline loops: CDR1 SSHAT, CDR2 FNYEAQ (reference sequence). This CDR3 is 14 amino acids long. The CDR3 nucleotides read TGTGCCAGCAGCCCTGGACAGGGGGCAAACACCATATATTTT. This sequence encodes CASSPGQGANTIYF.

In the case of this clone: The sample contains more than one DNA sequence encoding this CDR3. The gene calls are TRBV4-1 and TRBJ2-7; 16 bases line up with TRBD2. The V and J ends lost 3 bases and 4 bases, in that order; junction bases with no gene match: 3. Germline V gene data show CDR1 as MGHRA and CDR2 as YSYEKL. The CDR3 is made up of 16 amino acids. The CDR3 protein is CASSQGLAGGLYEQYF. The CDR3 DNA reads TGCGCCAGCAGCCAGGGACTAGCGGGAGGGCTGTACGAGCAGTACTTC.

The gene calls are TRBV7-9 and TRBJ2-2; TRBD1 agrees at 7 bases. V gave up 4 bases and J gave up 5 bases; unmatched junction bases: 7. The CDR3 is 15 residues long. Germline assignment: CDR1 SEHNR and CDR2 FQNEAQ (reference sequence). The CDR3 sequence: CASSSTGVGTGELFF. The CDR3 nucleotides read TGTGCCAGCAGCTCCACAGGGGTAGGGACCGGGGAGCTGTTTTTT.

V gene TRBV2 combines with J gene TRBJ1-1; tentatively, D is TRBD1 (6 bases). The CDR3 is 13 amino acids. V lost 6 bases and J lost 5, with 13 bases in between. Germline V CDR1 and CDR2: SNHLY, FYNNEI. CDR3 coding DNA: TGTGCCAGCAGCCGATTCGGACAGACTGAAGCTTTCTTT. Translating it yields CASSRFGQTEAFF.

The sample holds one count of this clone. The chain is built from TRBV7-7 and TRBJ2-7; 9 positions agree with TRBD2. J lost 2 bases, V lost 6 bases, and 2 bases had no gene match. The germline V gene encodes CDR1 SSHAT and CDR2 FNYEAQ (reference sequence). The CDR3 runs to 13 residues. The CDR3 region is CASSSGSAYEQYF. CDR3 nucleotides: TGTGCCAGCAGTAGCGGGAGTGCCTACGAGCAGTACTTC.

The chain has TRBV5-6 and TRBJ2-5, with 9 bases aligning to TRBD1. Germline V gene sequence: CDR1 SGHDT, CDR2 YYEEEE. The junction had 16 bases not matched to a gene; V was cut back by 2 bases and J by 14 bases. The CDR3 loop spans 15 amino acids. CDR3 in DNA: TGTGCCAGCAGCTTTACGGGATTCGGGACAGGGCCCTTATACTTC. Its protein is CASSFTGFGTGPLYF.

The V and J genes are TRBV7-2 and TRBJ1-5, with a possible D match to TRBD1 (5 bases). The ends were cut back, 4 bases at V and 3 bases at J, with 10 bases in the middle. The CDR3 covers 14 residues. Germline V gives CDR1 SGHTA, CDR2 FQGNSA. The CDR3: CASSWGGFNQPQHF. The CDR3 DNA reads TGTGCCAGCAGCTGGGGGGGTTTCAATCAGCCCCAGCATTTT.

The chain is built from TRBV5-6 and TRBJ2-3; possibly TRBD1 for D (6 bases). The CDR3 sequence is 17 residues long. Germline V gives CDR1 SGHDT, CDR2 YYEEEE. V lost 4 bases, J lost 0 bases, and 18 bases lay in between. This CDR3 reads CASSRRGGFRSTDTQYF. The CDR3 bases are TGTGCCAGCAGCCGCCGAGGGGGATTTCGTAGCACAGATACGCAGTATTTT.

This chain links TRBV7-5 with TRBJ1-1. TRBV7-5 is an annotated pseudogene. The CDR3 consists of 15 residues. The CDR3 region is CVRSLGGRGNTEAFF. CDR3 bases: TGTGTCAGAAGCTTAGGTGGACGGGGGAACACTGAAGCTTTCTTT.

The rearrangement joins TRBV6-6 to TRBJ2-7, with 7 nucleotides matching TRBD2. Germline V CDR1 and CDR2: MNHNY, SVGAGI (reference sequence). CDR3 length: 14 residues. The V and J ends lost 7 bases and 0 bases, in that order; junction bases with no gene match: 6. CDR3 DNA: TGTGCCAGCACTAAAGGGGAGGGCTCCTACGAGCAGTACTTC. It is translated as CASTKGEGSYEQYF.

The chain joins TRBV13 to TRBJ2-7, with TRBD2 identical over 10 bases. V lost 2 bases, J lost 3 bases, and 4 bases stayed unmatched. The CDR3 length is 15 residues. Germline CDR1 and CDR2: PRHDT and FYEKMQ (reference sequence). CDR3 sequence (DNA): TGTGCCAGCAGCTTATTTACTAGCGGGAACTACGAGCAGTACTTC. This translates into CASSLFTSGNYEQYF.

V and J are TRBV15 and TRBJ1-4; possibly TRBD1 for D (6 bases). V lost 5 bases to trimming and J lost 7 bases, with 17 bases between them. The CDR3 totals 15 residues. CDR1 is LNHNV and CDR2 is YYDKDF in the germline V gene (reference sequence). The CDR3 coding sequence is TGTGCCACCAGCTTCAATCAAGGGGGGGGTGAAAAACTGTTTTTT. Protein: CATSFNQGGGEKLFF.

V and J are TRBV5-4 and TRBJ1-2; the match to TRBD1 covers 7 bases. Germline V gene data show CDR1 as SGHNT and CDR2 as YYREEE (reference sequence). Losses at the gene ends were 5 bases for V and 2 bases for J; bases not matched to a gene: 3. This CDR3 has 13 amino acids. The CDR3 DNA is TGTGCCAGCAGTTCGACAGGGAACTATGGCTACACCTTC. Amino acids: CASSSTGNYGYTF.

This clone appeared a few times. One end of the junction fails to match germline, which may point to a read error. The chain combines TRBV11-2 with TRBJ2-7, with TRBD1 matching over 7 bases. The CDR3 totals 13 residues. Germline V gene sequence: CDR1 SGHAT, CDR2 FQNNGV. The CDR3, as DNA: TGTGCCAGCAGCTTAGGACAGGGACAGTCACCTGTATTC. Translated: CASSLGQGQSPVF.

The chain combines TRBV14 with TRBJ2-7; TRBD1 is a possible D gene (6 bases). V lost 4 bases and J 2 bases, leaving 15 bases between the germline ends. This CDR3 is 15 amino acids long. Germline-derived CDR1 and CDR2 are SGHDN and FVKESK. CDR3 coding DNA: TGTGCCAGCAGCCTCAGGGGCGCCCCTGCCTACGAGCAGTACTTC. Protein: CASSLRGAPAYEQYF.

The chain uses TRBV29-1 and TRBJ1-1; a weak D match, TRBD1 (6 bases). The CDR3 has 13 amino acids. Between the trimmed V and J ends, which lost 3 bases and 2 bases, there was a span of 10 bases. Germline loops: CDR1 SQVTM, CDR2 ANQGSEA. In DNA form, the CDR3 reads TGCAGCGTTGAGCCACAGGGAAACACTGAAGCTTTCTTT. Its translation: CSVEPQGNTEAFF.

The chain has TRBV7-3 and TRBJ2-6, with a weak D call TRBD1 (5 bases). CDR3 length equals 14 residues. Germline-derived CDR1 and CDR2 are SGHTA and FQGTGA. Trimming pared 6 bases from V and 4 bases from J, leaving 10 bases between. The CDR3 is CASRAGSGANVLTF. Written as DNA, the CDR3 is TGTGCCAGCAGGGCAGGGTCCGGGGCCAACGTCCTGACTTTC.

This chain links TRBV6-6 with TRBJ2-7, with D maybe TRBD1 (6 bases). Germline V CDR1 and CDR2: MNHNY, SVGAGI (reference sequence). The ends were cut back, 5 bases at V and 3 bases at J, with 8 bases in the middle. The CDR3 has 12 amino acids. The CDR3 DNA is TGTGCCAGCAGTAAACAGGGCTACGAGCAGTACTTC. Its protein is CASSKQGYEQYF.

CDR3 protein: CASSLGADNEQFF. In nucleotides, the CDR3 is TGTGCCAGCAGCTTAGGGGCCGACAATGAGCAGTTCTTC. V usage is TRBV13 and J usage is TRBJ2-1; D not resolved. Per germline, CDR1 PRHDT and CDR2 FYEKMQ (reference sequence). This CDR3 contains 13 residues. V was trimmed by 0 bases and J by 5 bases, leaving 5 bases between them.

The V call is TRBV28, the J call TRBJ1-5; 11 bases agree with TRBD1. With V trimmed by 5 bases and J by 4 bases, 7 bases remained unmatched. The length of the CDR3 is 16 residues. The germline V gene has CDR1 MDHEN and CDR2 SYDVKM. The CDR3 loop is CASSRPGTGGNQPQHF. In DNA, the CDR3 is TGTGCCAGCAGTAGACCCGGGACAGGGGGAAATCAGCCCCAGCATTTT. The full variable domain, its missing parts supplied by reference TRBV28 and TRBJ1-5, is DVKVTQSSRYLVKRTGEKVFLECVQDMDHENMFWYRQDPGLGLRLIYFSYDVKMKEKGDIPEGYSVSREKKERFSLILESASTNQTSMYLCASSRPGTGGNQPQHFGDGTRLSIL.